The 29 T cell receptor beta chains in this list originate from one sample, sequenced in a study of cytomegalovirus exposure and HLA in healthy donors. PCR used 60 Vbeta primers and 13 Jbeta primers. The table came from immunoSEQ multiplex PCR; TCRdb's copy has only in-frame clones and leaves some out. The sample contains 160,000 or so clones, approximately 80% of which appear only once. The sample was PBMCs. The source is a man in his forties or fifties in good health and CMV-seropositive.

The CDR3 sequence is CASSQGGQGTDTQYF. The CDR3 nucleotides read TGCGCCAGCAGCCAAGGGGGACAGGGGACAGATACGCAGTATTTT. The rearrangement uses TRBV4-3 and TRBJ2-3; 10 nucleotides agree with TRBD1. CDR1 and CDR2 (germline): LGHNA, YSLEER. J was trimmed by 3 bases and V by 1 base; bases with no gene match: 1. The length of the CDR3 is 15 residues.

This clone was detected only once. The chain uses TRBV19 and TRBJ1-5; the D gene is possibly TRBD1 (5 bases). In germline, CDR1 is LNHDA, CDR2 SQIVND (reference sequence). V gave up 5 bases and J gave up 7 bases, with 21 bases separating them. CDR3 length: 16 residues. The CDR3 spells CASSLVGGVLQQPQHF. CDR3 sequence (DNA): TGTGCCAGTAGTTTAGTTGGGGGGGTTTTACAGCAGCCCCAGCATTTT.

J is TRBJ1-2 and V is TRBV16; 8 bases are shared with TRBD1. From germline, CDR1 is KGHSY and CDR2 FQNENV. The V segment lost 1 base and the J segment 8 bases; nucleotides outside the gene matches: 9. This CDR3 contains 15 residues. CDR3: CASSQYNAGGEGYTF. CDR3 in DNA: TGTGCCAGCAGCCAATATAACGCAGGGGGCGAAGGCTACACCTTC.

V is TRBV5-1 and J is TRBJ1-2; TRBD1 matches at 7 bases. Germline loops: CDR1 SGHRS, CDR2 YFSETQ. V gave up 0 bases and J gave up 9 bases; unmatched junction bases: 11. The length of the CDR3 is 15 residues. The CDR3: CASSLGQGTSRSYTF. The CDR3 DNA sequence: TGCGCCAGCAGCTTGGGACAGGGAACTTCTAGAAGCTACACCTTC.

This clone has just a few counts. The chain links TRBV4-1 to TRBJ1-2; possible D gene TRBD1, 6 bases. CDR3 size: 15 residues. Deletions cut 1 base from V and 1 base from J, with 10 bases between. CDR1 is MGHRA and CDR2 is YSYEKL in the germline V gene. CDR3 in DNA: TGCGCCAGCAGCCAAGGGTCACAGGGTAACTATGGCTACACCTTC. Translating it yields CASSQGSQGNYGYTF.

The rearrangement links TRBV15 to TRBJ2-7; 8 positions agree with TRBD1. V dropped 0 bases and J dropped 4; count of bases not matched to a gene: 8. CDR3 length equals 16 residues. Germline V gene data show CDR1 as LNHNV and CDR2 as YYDKDF (reference sequence). CDR3 nucleotides: TGTGCCACCAGCAGAGATCCAGGACAGGGAAAATACGAGCAGTACTTC. This gives the protein CATSRDPGQGKYEQYF.

This clone has more than one count but fewer than ten. This sequence joins TRBV4-1 and TRBJ1-2; D may be TRBD1 (6 bases). Germline V CDR1 and CDR2: MGHRA, YSYEKL. This CDR3 region has 17 residues. The V gene lost 4 bases and the J gene lost 4 bases, with 22 bases spanning the gap. The CDR3 sequence: CASSLKGAAGTPYGYTF. CDR3 sequence (DNA): TGCGCCAGCAGCCTTAAAGGAGCCGCCGGGACACCCTATGGCTACACCTTC.

This rearrangement joins TRBV25-1 to TRBJ1-2, with 11 positions matching TRBD1. From germline, CDR1 is MGHDK and CDR2 SYGVNS. This CDR3 is 16 amino acids long. J lost 7 bases, V lost 4 bases, and 11 bases had no gene match. The CDR3 loop reads CASSGPIGQGAGGYTF. In DNA form, the CDR3 reads TGTGCCAGCAGTGGACCTATCGGACAGGGGGCGGGTGGCTACACCTTC.

CDR3 amino acids: CASSHADRGRGDIQYF. DNA for the CDR3: TGCGCCAGCAGCCACGCCGACAGGGGGCGCGGAGACATTCAGTACTTC. The chain has TRBV4-1 and TRBJ2-4, with TRBD1 identical over 10 bases. There are 16 residues in the CDR3. J gave up 8 bases and V 3 bases, and 10 bases lay outside the gene matches. Germline V lookup: CDR1 MGHRA, CDR2 YSYEKL.

This rearrangement joins TRBV30 to TRBJ1-5; TRBD1 might be the D (5 bases). There are 14 residues in the CDR3. CDR1 and CDR2 from the germline V gene are GTSNPN and SVGIG (reference sequence). The V end was cut by 1 base, the J end by 6 bases, with 13 bases between. The CDR3 loop reads CAWSGEGAGQPQHF. CDR3 nucleotides: TGTGCCTGGAGTGGGGAAGGGGCAGGTCAGCCCCAGCATTTT.

J is TRBJ2-7 and V is TRBV4-1; 8 bases match TRBD1. Losses at the gene ends were 3 bases for V and 7 bases for J; bases not matched to a gene: 8. The CDR3 has 14 amino acids. Germline lookup yields CDR1 MGHRA and CDR2 YSYEKL. Here the CDR3 reads CASSHRDRDREQYF. The DNA for the CDR3 is TGCGCCAGCAGCCACCGAGACAGGGACAGGGAGCAGTACTTC.

V and J are TRBV6-5 and TRBJ2-5; tentatively, D is TRBD1 (5 bases). The end of the DNA is better explained by TRBJ2-7, so the J call may be wrong. The CDR3 totals 14 residues. CDR1 is MNHEY, CDR2 SVGAGI, per germline. CDR3 nucleotide sequence: TGTGCCAGCAGGGCTCAGGGTCGATACTACGAGCAGTACTTC. The encoded protein is CASRAQGRYYEQYF.

This clone was seen only a few times. The V call is TRBV23-1, the J call TRBJ1-5; the match to TRBD1 covers 8 bases. TRBV23-1 carries the ORF label, with uncertain function. CDR3 size: 19 residues. V was pared by 2 bases and J by 2 bases, with 14 bases of the junction left unmatched. The CDR3 DNA reads as TGCGCCAGCAGTCAACCGTCCCGGGACAGGAGGGAGGGCAATCAGCCCCAGCATTTT. This translates into CASSQPSRDRREGNQPQHF.

The chain carries TRBV5-1 and TRBJ2-7, with TRBD1 identical over 12 bases. The CDR3 loop spans 15 amino acids. Germline CDR1 SGHRS, CDR2 YFSETQ. V trimming: 0 bases; J trimming: 4 bases; junction bases outside the gene matches: 2. CDR3 sequence reads: CASSLAGQGAYEQYF. The CDR3 region has the DNA TGCGCCAGCAGCTTGGCGGGACAGGGGGCTTACGAGCAGTACTTC.

The chain combines TRBV5-1 with TRBJ2-1; D might be TRBD2 (6 bases). Trimming removed 5 bases at V and 7 bases at J, with 16 bases between. The CDR3 extends over 14 amino acids. Germline-derived CDR1 and CDR2 are SGHRS and YFSETQ. Written as DNA, the CDR3 is TGCGCCAGCAGTGGGACTGGCGGTATAAATGAGCAGTTCTTC. It specifies CASSGTGGINEQFF. The full variable domain, completed using reference TRBV5-1 and TRBJ2-1, is KAGVTQTPRYLIKTRGQQVTLSCSPISGHRSVSWYQQTPGQGLQFLFEYFSETQRNKGNFPGRFSGRQFSNSRSEMNVSTLELGDSALYLCASSGTGGINEQFFGPGTRLTVL.

The chain uses TRBV11-2 and TRBJ2-5; D is ambiguous. V was clipped by 3 bases and J by 0 bases, with 11 bases between them. The CDR3 consists of 15 residues. Germline V gives CDR1 SGHAT, CDR2 FQNNGV. The CDR3 region is CASSFQALYQETQYF. The DNA for the CDR3 is TGTGCCAGCAGCTTCCAGGCGCTGTACCAAGAGACCCAGTACTTC.

The chain joins TRBV27 to TRBJ2-7; D is perhaps TRBD1 (6 bases). In germline, CDR1 is MNHEY, CDR2 SMNVEV (reference sequence). The germline V and J ends were trimmed by 6 bases and 2 bases, with 14 bases remaining between them. The CDR3 is 14 amino acids. Here the CDR3 reads CASSLGQGTYEQYF. The CDR3 DNA follows: TGTGCCAGCAGCCTAGGGCAGGGGACCTACGAGCAGTACTTC.

This clone was observed a handful of times. V gene TRBV7-2 combines with J gene TRBJ1-2, with 9 bases identical to TRBD1. The ends lost 1 base at V and 7 bases at J; junction bases unmatched: 7. Germline assignment: CDR1 SGHTA and CDR2 FQGNSA. This CDR3 region has 15 residues. CDR3 bases: TGTGCCAGCAGCTTAGGCTCGGGACAGGGCTCTGGCTACACCTTC. This codes for CASSLGSGQGSGYTF.

This chain links TRBV6-1 with TRBJ2-1; no firm D call. Trimming stripped 10 bases from V and 3 bases from J, with 13 bases between. CDR1 MNHNS and CDR2 SASEGT come from the germline V gene. The CDR3 totals 13 residues. DNA of the CDR3: TGTGCCACAAACAGAGAAAACTACAATGAGCAGTTCTTC. It translates to CATNRENYNEQFF.

Notes on this clone: An end of the junction differs from the germline gene, which may be a read error. The sample carries other DNA sequences with the same CDR3. The genes are TRBV14 and TRBJ2-1; TRBD2 might be the D (6 bases). Looked up from germline, CDR1 is SGHDN and CDR2 is FVKESK. The CDR3 is 16 residues long. Here the CDR3 reads CASSALGSGPYNEQFF. CDR3 in DNA: TGCGCCAGCAGCGCCCTCGGGAGCGGGCCATACAATGAGCAGTTCTTC.

The chain's CDR3 is CASSQARANPTYLYGYTF. Here the CDR3 DNA reads TGCGCCAGCAGCCAAGCGCGGGCGAATCCAACCTATCTATATGGCTACACCTTC. The chain is built from TRBV4-3 and TRBJ1-2; D gene uncertain. The CDR3 contains 18 residues. Trimming took off 1 base at V and 5 bases at J, with 23 bases between the two ends. CDR1 is LGHNA, CDR2 YSLEER, per germline.

V usage is TRBV4-3 and J usage is TRBJ2-7; no firm D call. The CDR3 extends over 14 amino acids. CDR1 LGHNA and CDR2 YSLEER come from the germline V gene. Trimming cost V 4 bases and J 2 bases, with 12 bases left between them. This chain's CDR3 is CASSREGTAYEQYF. Written as DNA, the CDR3 is TGCGCCAGCAGCCGAGAAGGAACAGCCTACGAGCAGTACTTC.

This chain joins TRBV19 and TRBJ1-1, with TRBD1 identical over 8 bases. The junction had 8 bases not matched to a gene; V was cut back by 5 bases and J by 3 bases. This CDR3 comprises 15 residues. The V gene's germline CDR1 is LNHDA and CDR2 SQIVND (reference sequence). The CDR3 nucleotides are TGTGCCAGTAGTCCCCGGACAGGGAGGGACACTGAAGCTTTCTTT. This encodes CASSPRTGRDTEAFF.

The V gene is TRBV4-3, the J gene TRBJ2-2, with D tentatively TRBD2 (6 bases). V was pared by 3 bases and J by 7 bases, with 9 bases between. CDR1 LGHNA and CDR2 YSLEER come from the germline V gene. CDR3 size: 13 residues. CDR3 in amino acids: CASSQAGSGELFF. In nucleotides, the CDR3 is TGCGCCAGCAGCCAGGCGGGGAGCGGGGAGCTGTTTTTT.

The V gene is TRBV7-9, the J gene TRBJ1-1, with D hard to call. CDR1 SEHNR and CDR2 FQNEAQ come from the germline V gene (reference sequence). The CDR3 is 12 residues long. The V gene lost 6 bases and the J gene lost 0 bases, with 5 bases spanning the gap. DNA of the CDR3: TGTGCCAGCAGGGCCATGAACACTGAAGCTTTCTTT. This gives the protein CASRAMNTEAFF.

The chain couples TRBV19 to TRBJ1-4; 9 bases map to TRBD1. This CDR3 contains 14 residues. Germline assignment: CDR1 LNHDA and CDR2 SQIVND (reference sequence). The junction had 7 bases not matched to a gene; V was cut back by 7 bases and J by 7 bases. The CDR3 coding sequence is TGTGCCAGTAAGGAGAGGACAGGGGTTGAAAAACTGTTTTTT. Its protein product is CASKERTGVEKLFF.

The rearrangement uses TRBV7-9 and TRBJ2-1; TRBD1 aligns across 9 bases. Germline lookup yields CDR1 SEHNR and CDR2 FQNEAQ (reference sequence). The junction had 6 bases not matched to a gene; V was cut back by 5 bases and J by 4 bases. The CDR3 covers 15 residues. CDR3 sequence (DNA): TGTGCCAGCAGCCCCGGACAGGGGTTATACAATGAGCAGTTCTTC. The encoded protein is CASSPGQGLYNEQFF.

J is TRBJ1-4 and V is TRBV27, with 11 bases matching TRBD1. CDR1 is MNHEY, CDR2 SMNVEV, per germline (reference sequence). V dropped 8 bases and J dropped 7; count of bases not matched to a gene: 6. The CDR3 extends over 14 amino acids. The CDR3 sequence is CASWDRGGSEKLFF. CDR3 nucleotides: TGTGCCAGCTGGGACAGGGGGGGCAGTGAAAAACTGTTTTTT. Complete variable domain (other parts from reference TRBV27 and TRBJ1-4): EAQVTQNPRYLITVTGKKLTVTCSQNMNHEYMSWYRQDPGLGLRQIYYSMNVEVTDKGDVPEGYKVSRKEKRNFPLILESPSPNQTSLYFCASWDRGGSEKLFFGSGTQLSVL.

The chain employs TRBV2 and TRBJ2-7; unclear D gene. Germline CDR1 reads SNHLY; CDR2 reads FYNNEI. This CDR3 comprises 13 residues. V lost 5 bases to trimming and J lost 5 bases, with 13 bases between them. This CDR3 is CASSKDFRNEQYF. Here the CDR3 DNA reads TGTGCCAGCAGTAAAGATTTCAGAAACGAGCAGTACTTC.